This TCR beta chain was identified in a study of blood T cell repertoires in COVID-19. Study context: PBMCs, B-cell-depleted T cells, or T cells were the source of the cDNA or gDNA that made up the material.

As handled by the study authors: It was from reference gene primer amplification that nucleated cell counts were estimated. Sequenced by immunoSEQ multiplex PCR; TCRdb stores in-frame clones only, minus some. From that table come the V and J calls and clone size; the DNA was used to work out D and trimming. Of about 390,000 clones in the sample, around 87% were seen once. Sequenced: peripheral blood. This clonotype originated in an older woman with COVID-19, enrolled during active disease.

The CDR3 loop reads CASSLQRGKWETQYF. CDR3 nucleotide sequence: TGTGCCAGCAGCCTTCAGCGGGGGAAGTGGGAGACCCAGTACTTC. The chain uses TRBV5-5 and TRBJ2-5; 8 bases agree with TRBD2. Germline assignment: CDR1 SGHKS and CDR2 YYEKEE (reference sequence). The CDR3 is made up of 15 amino acids. V was pared by 4 bases and J by 5 bases, with 10 bases of the junction left unmatched.